What follows are 7 T cell receptor beta chains derived from one specimen sequenced in a study of blood T cell repertoires in COVID-19. Profiling relied on immunoSEQ multiplex PCR, and the TCRdb table lists in-frame clones only, not all of them. The profile shows roughly 200,000 clones, about 76% of them singletons. Sequencing was done on a sample of peripheral blood. The receptors stem from a woman between 45 and 65 years old with active or convalescent COVID-19.

Remarks on this clone: A read error may produce the germline difference seen at one junction end. The same CDR3 also results from other DNA sequences found in this sample. The V and J genes are TRBV5-4 and TRBJ1-2; D call uncertain. CDR1 and CDR2 (germline): SGHNT, YYREEE (reference sequence). CDR3 size: 13 residues. CDR3 residues: CASGLGGDYGYTF. The CDR3 nucleotides read TGTGCCAGCGGCTTAGGAGGCGACTATGGCTACACCTTC.

The chain combines TRBV21-1 with TRBJ1-6; the table's D gene call, TRBD1, was not cross checked with the DNA. TRBV21-1 is deemed a pseudogene. This CDR3 region has 17 residues. Here the CDR3 DNA reads TGTGCCAGCAGCAAAAGGGAAACAGGGGATGATAATTCACCCCTCCACTTT. This translates into CASSKRETGDDNSPLHF.

The J gene is TRBJ1-2, the V gene TRBV10-3; 7 bases fit TRBD1. Germline lookup yields CDR1 ENHRY and CDR2 SYGVKD. The CDR3 has 14 residues. The ends lost 7 bases at V and 2 bases at J; junction bases unmatched: 7. The DNA of the CDR3 is TGTGCCATCACTGGACAGGCCATAAACTATGGCTACACCTTC. It yields the protein CAITGQAINYGYTF.

This chain uses TRBV6-5 with TRBJ2-3; possibly TRBD2 for D (5 bases). Between the trimmed V and J ends, which lost 10 bases and 0 bases, there was a span of 17 bases. Germline lookup yields CDR1 MNHEY and CDR2 SVGAGI. CDR3 length equals 15 residues. CDR3 amino acids: CATLARRTSTDTQYF. The CDR3 nucleotides read TGTGCCACCCTTGCCCGGCGGACTAGCACAGATACGCAGTATTTT.

This clone came up once. V is TRBV6-6 and J is TRBJ1-1; 7 bases match TRBD1. The CDR3 sequence is 14 residues long. The germline gives CDR1 MNHNY, CDR2 SVGAGI (reference sequence). V dropped 5 bases and J dropped 2; count of bases not matched to a gene: 5. The CDR3 nucleotides are TGTGCCAGCAGTATCAGGGGGTTCAACACTGAAGCTTTCTTT. This sequence encodes CASSIRGFNTEAFF.

The V call is TRBV6-2 or TRBV6-3, the J call TRBJ2-2, with D perhaps matching TRBD2 (5 bases). V shed 5 bases and J shed 3 bases, with 16 bases lying between them. This CDR3 has 16 residues. Looked up from germline, CDR1 is MNHEY and CDR2 is SVGEGT. This CDR3 reads CASSKTHSGDTGELFF. CDR3 in DNA: TGTGCCAGCAGTAAAACTCACTCCGGGGACACCGGGGAGCTGTTTTTT.

The J gene is TRBJ2-5, the V gene TRBV10-2; weak D call: TRBD1 (6 bases). There are 14 residues in the CDR3. With 7 bases removed from V and 6 bases from J, the gap between germline ends came to 18 bases. Germline values: CDR1 WSHSY, CDR2 SAAADI. CDR3: CASMLTGLLQTQYF. The CDR3 bases are TGCGCCAGCATGTTGACAGGCCTATTGCAGACCCAGTACTTC.